The rows below give T cell receptor beta chains drawn from one sample of a study of blood T cell repertoires in COVID-19. Method: immunoSEQ multiplex PCR; TCRdb's copy keeps in-frame clones and lacks some. This sample yields around 250,000 clones, of which 75% to 90% are seen a single time; approximately 3% belongs to the top ten. Sequencing input: peripheral blood. The receptor set was obtained from a woman aged 30 to 39 with active or convalescent COVID-19. The CDR3 runs from the conserved cysteine through the conserved F or W. The order of the fields is V gene, clone size, CDR3 length, J gene, D gene, CDR3 protein, CDR3 DNA. A D gene is named only where the DNA matches it firmly. Some rows mark clone size as missing; the rest say once, few, many or name a class of expanded clone.

v_gene: TRBV5-1
abundance: NA
len: 16
j_gene: TRBJ1-3
d_gene: NA
CDR3aa: CASSLDSTYSGNTIYF
CDR3nt: TGCGCCAGCAGCTTGGACAGTACTTACTCTGGAAACACCATATATTTT

v_gene: TRBV7-2
abundance: NA
len: 12
j_gene: TRBJ1-5
d_gene: NA
CDR3aa: CASSYPGQPQHF
CDR3nt: TGTGCCAGCAGCTACCCGGGTCAGCCCCAGCATTTT

v_gene: TRBV11-3
abundance: NA
len: 14
j_gene: TRBJ2-3
d_gene: TRBD2
CDR3aa: CASSPGGDSDTQYF
CDR3nt: TGTGCCAGCAGCCCGGGGGGGGACTCAGATACGCAGTATTTT

v_gene: TRBV11-1
abundance: NA
len: 15
j_gene: TRBJ1-2
d_gene: NA
CDR3aa: CASSQRTGGYYGYTF
CDR3nt: TGTGCCAGCAGCCAAAGGACGGGAGGATACTATGGCTACACCTTC

v_gene: TRBV6-2/TRBV6-3
abundance: NA
len: 17
j_gene: TRBJ2-7
d_gene: TRBD2
CDR3aa: CASSSGGLAGGMFEQYF
CDR3nt: TGTGCCAGCAGTTCCGGGGGACTAGCGGGGGGAATGTTCGAGCAGTACTTC

v_gene: TRBV7-2
abundance: NA
len: 15
j_gene: TRBJ1-6
d_gene: NA
CDR3aa: CASSLPTGGSSPLHF
CDR3nt: TGTGCCAGCAGCTTACCGACGGGTGGTAGTTCACCCCTCCACTTT

v_gene: TRBV30
abundance: NA
len: 12
j_gene: TRBJ2-5
d_gene: NA
CDR3aa: CAGRGYQETQYF
CDR3nt: TGTGCCGGCCGAGGCTACCAAGAGACCCAGTACTTC

v_gene: TRBV6-4
abundance: once
len: 14
j_gene: TRBJ2-2
d_gene: TRBD1
CDR3aa: CASRPTGITGELFF
CDR3nt: TGTGCCAGCAGACCGACAGGGATCACCGGGGAGCTGTTTTTT

v_gene: TRBV5-4
abundance: NA
len: 15
j_gene: TRBJ1-1
d_gene: NA
CDR3aa: CASSPQAPPVAEAFF
CDR3nt: TGTGCCAGCAGTCCTCAAGCCCCGCCTGTCGCTGAAGCTTTCTTT

v_gene: TRBV30
abundance: NA
len: 12
j_gene: TRBJ1-4
d_gene: NA
CDR3aa: CALDGGEEKLFF
CDR3nt: TGTGCCTTAGATGGAGGAGAGGAAAAACTGTTTTTT

v_gene: TRBV28
abundance: NA
len: 14
j_gene: TRBJ1-5
d_gene: NA
CDR3aa: CASRGQGSNQPQHF
CDR3nt: TGTGCCAGCAGGGGACAAGGGAGCAATCAGCCCCAGCATTTT

v_gene: TRBV6-5
abundance: NA
len: 15
j_gene: TRBJ2-7
d_gene: TRBD2
CDR3aa: CASSYSGGIAYEQYF
CDR3nt: TGTGCCAGCAGTTACTCGGGGGGGATTGCCTACGAGCAGTACTTC

v_gene: TRBV3-1/TRBV3-2
abundance: NA
len: 14
j_gene: TRBJ2-3
d_gene: NA
CDR3aa: CASSLSSRTDTQYF
CDR3nt: TGTGCCAGCAGCCTCTCTTCCCGGACAGATACGCAGTATTTT

v_gene: TRBV14
abundance: NA
len: 16
j_gene: TRBJ1-1
d_gene: NA
CDR3aa: CASSQDHSTGRTEAFF
CDR3nt: TGTGCCAGCAGCCAAGACCACTCGACAGGCCGCACTGAAGCTTTCTTT

v_gene: TRBV18
abundance: NA
len: 16
j_gene: TRBJ2-7
d_gene: NA
CDR3aa: CASSPTRLDRGYEQYF
CDR3nt: TGTGCCAGCTCACCAACTAGGCTAGATCGAGGCTACGAGCAGTACTTC

v_gene: TRBV5-5
abundance: NA
len: 14
j_gene: TRBJ1-2
d_gene: TRBD1
CDR3aa: CASSLGQGDYGYTF
CDR3nt: TGTGCCAGCAGCTTGGGACAGGGTGACTATGGCTACACCTTC

v_gene: TRBV7-8
abundance: NA
len: 15
j_gene: TRBJ1-2
d_gene: TRBD1
CDR3aa: CASSLASGTGYGYTF
CDR3nt: TGTGCCAGCAGCTTAGCGAGTGGGACAGGGTACGGCTACACCTTC

v_gene: TRBV5-6
abundance: NA
len: 12
j_gene: TRBJ2-1
d_gene: TRBD1
CDR3aa: CASSLVTGDGFF
CDR3nt: TGTGCCAGCAGCTTGGTAACAGGGGACGGATTCTTC

v_gene: TRBV2
abundance: few
len: 14
j_gene: TRBJ1-4
d_gene: NA
CDR3aa: CASSSNRGNEKLFF
CDR3nt: TGTGCCAGCAGCTCTAACCGGGGGAATGAAAAACTGTTTTTT

v_gene: TRBV12-3/TRBV12-4
abundance: NA
len: 12
j_gene: TRBJ2-3
d_gene: TRBD2
CDR3aa: CASSLGLATQYF
CDR3nt: TGTGCCAGCAGCCTCGGACTAGCAACGCAGTATTTT

v_gene: TRBV28
abundance: few
len: 14
j_gene: TRBJ2-7
d_gene: NA
CDR3aa: CASSLMRQLGEQYF
CDR3nt: TGTGCCAGCAGTTTGATGAGACAGTTGGGCGAGCAGTACTTC

v_gene: TRBV9
abundance: NA
len: 16
j_gene: TRBJ1-1
d_gene: NA
CDR3aa: CASTPPREVNVLEAFF
CDR3nt: TGTGCCAGCACCCCCCCCAGGGAGGTAAATGTACTTGAAGCTTTCTTT

v_gene: TRBV18
abundance: NA
len: 15
j_gene: TRBJ1-4
d_gene: NA
CDR3aa: CASSYFGGTNEKLFF
CDR3nt: TGTGCCAGCTCATATTTCGGGGGAACTAATGAAAAACTGTTTTTT

v_gene: TRBV11-1
abundance: once
len: 15
j_gene: TRBJ1-3
d_gene: TRBD1
CDR3aa: CASSPWDRAENTIYF
CDR3nt: TGTGCCAGCAGCCCATGGGACAGGGCGGAAAACACCATATATTTT

v_gene: TRBV7-2
abundance: NA
len: 17
j_gene: TRBJ1-5
d_gene: TRBD1
CDR3aa: CASSSQGVGGDDQPQHF
CDR3nt: TGTGCCAGCAGCTCGCAGGGGGTCGGGGGCGATGATCAGCCCCAGCATTTT

v_gene: TRBV6-2/TRBV6-3
abundance: NA
len: 13
j_gene: TRBJ2-5
d_gene: NA
CDR3aa: CASSYRSGETQYF
CDR3nt: TGTGCCAGCAGTTACAGAAGCGGAGAGACCCAGTACTTC

v_gene: TRBV11-2
abundance: NA
len: 16
j_gene: TRBJ1-1
d_gene: TRBD1
CDR3aa: CASSLGKDRGIPEAFF
CDR3nt: TGTGCCAGCAGCTTAGGGAAGGACAGGGGCATCCCTGAAGCTTTCTTT

v_gene: TRBV6-6
abundance: once
len: 15
j_gene: TRBJ1-4
d_gene: TRBD1
CDR3aa: CASSYLDRGGEKLFF
CDR3nt: TGTGCCAGCAGTTACCTGGACAGGGGAGGTGAAAAACTGTTTTTT

v_gene: TRBV2
abundance: NA
len: 22
j_gene: TRBJ1-3
d_gene: TRBD1
CDR3aa: CASSGVRPDRVGSSVSGNTIYF
CDR3nt: TGTGCCAGCAGTGGCGTTCGGCCGGACAGGGTGGGTTCTTCCGTCTCTGGAAACACCATATATTTT

v_gene: TRBV30
abundance: NA
len: 13
j_gene: TRBJ1-1
d_gene: NA
CDR3aa: CAWSTVENTEAFF
CDR3nt: TGTGCCTGGAGTACGGTCGAGAACACTGAAGCTTTCTTT

v_gene: TRBV30
abundance: NA
len: 14
j_gene: TRBJ2-1
d_gene: NA
CDR3aa: CAFNKGGAKNEQFF
CDR3nt: TGTGCCTTCAACAAAGGGGGGGCGAAGAATGAGCAGTTCTTC

v_gene: TRBV10-3
abundance: once
len: 13
j_gene: TRBJ1-5
d_gene: NA
CDR3aa: CAIRGEGNQPQHF
CDR3nt: TGTGCCATCCGGGGGGAGGGCAATCAGCCCCAGCATTTT

v_gene: TRBV6-5
abundance: once
len: 15
j_gene: TRBJ2-3
d_gene: TRBD2
CDR3aa: CASSSLAGGTDTQYF
CDR3nt: TGTGCCAGCAGTTCCCTAGCGGGGGGCACAGATACGCAGTATTTT

v_gene: TRBV2
abundance: NA
len: 16
j_gene: TRBJ2-3
d_gene: TRBD2
CDR3aa: CASTPGSGALTDTQYF
CDR3nt: TGTGCCAGCACCCCGGGGAGCGGGGCCCTCACAGATACGCAGTATTTT

v_gene: TRBV5-4
abundance: once
len: 15
j_gene: TRBJ1-3
d_gene: TRBD1
CDR3aa: CASSSTGGQGNTIYF
CDR3nt: TGTGCCAGCAGCTCGACAGGGGGCCAGGGAAACACCATATATTTT

v_gene: TRBV14
abundance: NA
len: 16
j_gene: TRBJ1-1
d_gene: TRBD1
CDR3aa: CASSQEDRARNTEAFF
CDR3nt: TGTGCCAGCAGCCAAGAGGACAGGGCTAGGAACACTGAAGCTTTCTTT

v_gene: TRBV5-4
abundance: NA
len: 16
j_gene: TRBJ2-5
d_gene: TRBD1
CDR3aa: CASSHRQGLYQETQYF
CDR3nt: TGTGCCAGCAGCCATCGACAGGGATTGTACCAAGAGACCCAGTACTTC

v_gene: TRBV5-4
abundance: once
len: 14
j_gene: TRBJ1-6
d_gene: TRBD1
CDR3aa: CASSPRGRTSPLHF
CDR3nt: TGTGCCAGCAGCCCTAGGGGGCGGACTTCACCCCTCCACTTT

v_gene: TRBV11-3
abundance: NA
len: 17
j_gene: TRBJ1-6
d_gene: NA
CDR3aa: CASSLDLTPTYNSPLHF
CDR3nt: TGTGCCAGCAGCTTAGACCTGACACCTACCTATAATTCACCCCTCCACTTT

v_gene: TRBV12-3/TRBV12-4
abundance: NA
len: 13
j_gene: TRBJ1-1
d_gene: NA
CDR3aa: CASSFRGFTEAFF
CDR3nt: TGTGCCAGCAGTTTTCGGGGATTCACTGAAGCTTTCTTT

v_gene: TRBV10-3
abundance: once
len: 13
j_gene: TRBJ2-1
d_gene: TRBD2
CDR3aa: CAISGGPYNEQFF
CDR3nt: TGTGCCATCTCGGGGGGGCCCTACAATGAGCAGTTCTTC

v_gene: TRBV5-6
abundance: NA
len: 13
j_gene: TRBJ1-2
d_gene: TRBD1
CDR3aa: CASSSQGVHGYTF
CDR3nt: TGTGCCAGCAGCTCCCAGGGGGTCCATGGCTACACCTTC

v_gene: TRBV6-5
abundance: NA
len: 13
j_gene: TRBJ2-7
d_gene: NA
CDR3aa: CASRTYGSPEQYF
CDR3nt: TGTGCCAGCAGGACGTACGGGTCTCCCGAGCAGTACTTC

v_gene: TRBV19
abundance: once
len: 15
j_gene: TRBJ2-3
d_gene: TRBD2
CDR3aa: CASRTSGGYTDTQYF
CDR3nt: TGTGCCAGTAGGACTAGCGGGGGATACACAGATACGCAGTATTTT

v_gene: TRBV19
abundance: NA
len: 13
j_gene: TRBJ1-6
d_gene: NA
CDR3aa: CASSIDGGLSLHF
CDR3nt: TGTGCCAGTAGTATAGACGGGGGACTTTCCCTCCACTTT

v_gene: TRBV19
abundance: NA
len: 13
j_gene: TRBJ1-2
d_gene: NA
CDR3aa: CASSIGQGGGYTF
CDR3nt: TGTGCCAGTAGTATAGGGCAGGGCGGTGGCTACACCTTC

v_gene: TRBV4-3
abundance: NA
len: 16
j_gene: TRBJ2-2
d_gene: TRBD1
CDR3aa: CASSQEGDRVTGELFF
CDR3nt: TGCGCCAGCAGCCAAGAAGGGGACAGGGTGACCGGGGAGCTGTTTTTT

v_gene: TRBV5-6
abundance: NA
len: 14
j_gene: TRBJ1-1
d_gene: NA
CDR3aa: CASSSTFRDTEAFF
CDR3nt: TGTGCCAGCAGTTCGACTTTCCGGGACACCGAAGCTTTCTTT

v_gene: TRBV6-5
abundance: NA
len: 13
j_gene: TRBJ2-3
d_gene: NA
CDR3aa: CASRILSTDTQYF
CDR3nt: TGTGCCAGCAGAATCCTTAGCACAGATACGCAGTATTTT

v_gene: TRBV6-5
abundance: once
len: 13
j_gene: TRBJ1-3
d_gene: NA
CDR3aa: CATRTEGGNTIYF
CDR3nt: TGTGCCACCCGGACAGAAGGGGGAAACACCATATATTTT

v_gene: TRBV30
abundance: NA
len: 15
j_gene: TRBJ2-5
d_gene: TRBD1
CDR3aa: CAWSPGTGGLETQYF
CDR3nt: TGTGCCTGGAGTCCCGGGACAGGGGGCCTCGAGACCCAGTACTTC

v_gene: TRBV2
abundance: NA
len: 11
j_gene: TRBJ1-5
d_gene: NA
CDR3aa: CASSVGGPQHF
CDR3nt: TGTGCCAGCAGTGTAGGCGGGCCCCAGCATTTT

v_gene: TRBV5-6
abundance: NA
len: 16
j_gene: TRBJ1-2
d_gene: NA
CDR3aa: CASSLVNVRGPEGYTF
CDR3nt: TGTGCCAGCAGCTTGGTAAACGTAAGAGGGCCGGAGGGCTACACCTTC

v_gene: TRBV18
abundance: NA
len: 15
j_gene: TRBJ2-7
d_gene: TRBD1
CDR3aa: CASSPLGQGAKVQYF
CDR3nt: TGTGCCAGCTCACCACTGGGACAGGGGGCGAAGGTGCAGTACTTC

v_gene: TRBV4-3
abundance: NA
len: 16
j_gene: TRBJ1-4
d_gene: NA
CDR3aa: CASSQGPGMTNEKLFF
CDR3nt: TGCGCCAGCAGCCAAGGCCCGGGGATGACTAATGAAAAACTGTTTTTT